The T cell receptor beta chain under discussion was sequenced for a study of cytomegalovirus exposure and HLA in healthy donors (dated by TCRdb to 2016 to 2017). A note on the overall study: According to an earlier analysis of 450 to 650 of the donors, about 179 million T cells yielded over 100 million unique TCR beta sequences and 276 Gb of sequence data. Roughly 300 gigabases of sequencing data and around 80 million unique TCR sequences made up an early release that covered some 640 HLA-typed donors. Of the roughly 390 genotyped donors, roughly 85% fell in the genetic ancestry cluster associated with self-reported Caucasian donors. The study was designed to test whether signatures of past pathogen exposure could be identified by cataloging public T cell receptors. Using immunosequencing, the study profiled T cell repertoires from 500 to 800 subjects and related those repertoires to cytomegalovirus serostatus. Besides the first cohort of hundreds of subjects, a separate validation cohort made up of 120 different subjects was used. High-throughput TCR immunosequencing, statistical association of individual TCRs with disease status, and machine learning were combined to predict cytomegalovirus infection status. To study patterns of TCR occurrence, a later analysis re-analyzed previously published TCR beta repertoires from 700 or so donors and added high-resolution HLA genotyping. In the later analysis, no new phenotypic data were used to find candidate immune exposures; instead, reliance was placed on TCR beta sequences and their occurrence across donors. To decide whether each TCR beta V gene segment behaved as functional or pseudogenic, an earlier analysis of approximately 600 of the donors relied on high-throughput TCR beta sequencing. Donor age, sex, ethnicity and CMV serostatus were compiled alongside the repertoire data. A later genetic analysis took genome-wide SNP genotypes for about 55% of the 666 donors and used that subset as a discovery cohort. Every discovery cohort repertoire had been produced on one sequencing platform. Both class I and class II loci were covered by HLA typing, at four-digit resolution. Typing coverage varied by locus: roughly 620-640 donors for A, B, C, DRB1 and DQB1; approximately 520 for DQA1; more than 600 for DPA1; around 490 for DPB1. Several DR-DQ haplotypes were handled as single units for association and clustering because linkage in the cohort was strong. Among around 400 genotyped donors of the cohort, an average of about 240,000 unique TCR beta nucleotide sequences was sequenced per donor, of which about 19% were non-productive.

CDR1 and CDR2, looked up from the germline V gene, are SGHTA and FQGNSA. The CDR3 covers 16 residues, taking in both the cysteine and the phenylalanine. Of all the DNA, just the CDR3 is kept, 48 bases in frame from base 1. V is pared back by 1 base and J by 15 bases, with 22 bases lying between the germline termini. Paper-wide results and their limitations: According to the authors, the approach could potentially be generalized to other disease states and immunological phenotypes. HLA typing was unavailable for some donors at each locus, so association tests used only the typed subset. Because counts were too low, seventeen rarely observed V segments, including chromosome 9 orphons, were excluded from the earlier analysis of around 590 of the donors. When HLA alleles, especially DR and DQ, strongly co-occurred, attributing TCR associations to individual alleles was difficult. Linkage disequilibrium might explain the correlated functional status among segregating V segments, but an unknown experimental factor could not be ruled out. In vitro tests confirmed that a few of the cytomegalovirus-associated TCR beta chains recognize cytomegalovirus antigens. According to a later analysis, parvovirus B19, influenza, CMV and Epstein-Barr virus appeared linked to several top co-occurrence clusters. Sequencing depth was assumed to be roughly uniform across donors in the presence/absence analyses, though that assumption may not hold. The 87-base-pair reads could not distinguish some IMGT-functional V segments, including TRBV6-2 and TRBV6-3, so those segments were excluded. A cluster of highly shared sequence variants was judged likely to be a technical artifact of the sequencing pipeline. Most TCR sequences were seen in very few donors, while some public TCRs were found in many individuals. According to a later analysis, TCR association rates differed among HLA loci, with DRB1 alleles showing the most associated TCRs and HLA-C alleles showing the fewest. A further reported finding was that TCR beta sequences accurately predicted the HLA-A and HLA-B alleles for most subjects in the first cohort. In the study, 164 TCR beta chains were listed as associated with cytomegalovirus. In a later analysis, about 16,000 TCR beta sequences were associated with specific HLA alleles at a false discovery rate of 0.05. In a later analysis, most CMV-associated TCR beta chains were found to appear HLA-restricted, with HLA associations seemingly driven largely by CMV exposure. The classifier was reported to diagnose cytomegalovirus status with high specificity and sensitivity in both the original and validation cohorts. For the cohort, immune exposure information was limited to CMV serostatus. This cohort had only TCR beta chains sequenced, and the lack of alpha or paired-chain data limited which features could be detected. V-gene and J-gene trimming of TCR beta chains was associated with a missense DCLRE1C variant in a later genetic analysis, and the association was replicated in an independent cohort. Compared with the approximately 670-donor mean, donors in an Asian-associated ancestry cluster had fewer N-insertions in productive TCRs, according to a later genetic analysis. In an earlier analysis of 587 of the donors, most TCR beta V segments were observed in productive rearrangements about 90% or about 30% of the time, broadly matching IMGT annotations. In a later analysis, HLA-associated TCR beta chains showed more clonal expansion and lower generation probabilities than non-associated chains that were equally common.

In total, roughly 670 healthy bone marrow donors made up the cohort. At the time of sampling, all cohort members were nominally healthy, though unrecorded immune exposures were likely present. The donor tested CMV seropositive, placing the donor among the roughly 300 seropositive members of the cohort. A peripheral blood sample was provided by each donor, and peripheral blood mononuclear cells were used for TCR beta sequencing. The Qiagen DNeasy Blood Extraction Kit was used to extract genomic DNA from the blood cell samples. Libraries came from the immunoSEQ multiplex PCR assay. The multiplex PCR relied on a mix of 60 forward primers for TCR Vbeta segments and 13 reverse primers for TCR Jbeta segments. The CDR3 region of rearranged TCR beta genes was amplified from genomic DNA by a multiplex PCR assay. The Illumina HiSeq System was used to sequence the amplified TCR beta libraries as 87-base-pair reads. On the study's bioinformatics: A later analysis counted approximately 74 million unique TCR beta chains across the 500 to 850 repertoires, and approximately 11 million of these chains were shared by at least two donors. A nearest-neighbor algorithm error-corrected the raw reads and collapsed the reads into unique sequences, merging closely related sequences to remove PCR and sequencing errors. CDR3 sequences were aligned to IMGT reference sequences to assign V, D and J gene segments. For a sequence to be retained, a match of at least six nucleotides was required to both a V gene segment and a J gene segment. A rearrangement counted as productive if the CDR3 had no stop codons and remained in frame with V and J, and every other rearrangement counted as non-productive. Following IMGT convention, CDR3 was defined as the stretch from the second conserved V-encoded cysteine up to the conserved J-encoded phenylalanine. The earlier analysis of more than 450 of the donors excluded sequences that lacked an unambiguous match to a single V gene segment. An earlier analysis of just under 600 of the donors called V segments functional above 56.7% productive rearrangements and segregating when the between-donor standard deviation exceeded 5%. A statistical classification framework was built for diagnosing cytomegalovirus status from the catalog of TCR beta chain sequences. A later analysis assigned V and J genes by comparing TCR nucleotide sequences with IMGT/GENE-DB human TR gene sequences. A later analysis assigned CDR3 sequences and most-parsimonious VDJ recombination scenarios with the TCRdist pipeline. In a later analysis, each TCR beta chain was defined by its CDR3 amino acid sequence together with its V-gene family, and reads lacking a unique V-gene family were excluded. In a later analysis, 500 to 650 highly shared, low-generation-probability nucleotide sequences were removed to address suspected cross-contamination and a sequencing artifact. In a later analysis, a clonal expansion index was calculated for each public chain from normalized within-repertoire ranks of inferred template counts. In a later analysis, generation probabilities were computed using a VDJ recombination model fitted to out-of-frame rearrangements, and the results were checked against IGoR. Hypergeometric tests were used in a later analysis to score TCR-TCR, TCR-HLA and TCR-CMV co-occurrence, with a repertoire-size bias correction applied to the TCR pairs. A later analysis estimated false discovery rates by permuting HLA or CMV assignments 20 times. A later analysis grouped co-occurring TCRs with DBSCAN, adding TCRdist sequence similarity when clustering within HLA-allele-positive subsets. For co-occurrence clustering, repertoires with fewer than 30,000 or more than 120,000 public chains were excluded, along with five repertoires with anomalous nucleotide sharing. TCRdb retrieved this table from immuneACCESS and kept in-frame rearrangements only. Not all clones are present; in checked studies, unresolved V genes account for under half, and no reason is known for the remainder. V, J and clone size were drawn from that table, and D and trimming were deduced from the DNA. The sample yields approximately 280,000 clones; 86% were counted once. The ten largest clones represent approximately 4.3% of the sample.

About this clone: It has no known antigen specificity. Base-call qualities are not available, and no considerably larger clone is one nucleotide away.

The sequenced sample was PBMCs. The rearranged segments are TRBV7-2 and TRBJ1-6; the best D guess is TRBD1, with 6 bases matching. This TCR derives from a man between 40 and 49 years old in good health and CMV-seropositive. The CDR3 protein sequence reads: CASSLESFLGGVGLHF. The DNA sequence is TGTGCCAGCAGCTTAGAATCGTTTTTAGGGGGAGTTGGCCTCCACTTT. Reference TRBV7-2 and TRBJ1-6 proteins supply the regions before and after the CDR3; the full variable domain is: GAGVSQSPSNKVTEKGKDVELRCDPISGHTALYWYRQSLGQGLEFLIYFQGNSAPDKSGLPSDRFSAERTGGSVSTLTIQRTQQEDSAVYLCASSLESFLGGVGLHFGNGTRLTVT.